This TCR beta chain is from a study of blood T cell repertoires in COVID-19. Overall study: From the United States, Italy and Spain came samples of acute and convalescent COVID-19. PBMCs, B-cell-depleted T cells, or T cells were the source of the cDNA or gDNA that made up the material.

V lost 4 bases and J 5 bases, leaving 19 bases between the germline ends. The germline V gene has CDR1 SGHNT and CDR2 YYREEE (reference sequence). The CDR3 covers 17 residues. In this sample, this clone turned up a few times. As processed by the authors: Reference gene primer amplification in the assay estimated nucleated cell counts. Sequencing used immunoSEQ multiplex PCR; TCRdb keeps in-frame clones, though not all of them. V, J and clone size were drawn from that table, and D and trimming were deduced from the DNA. The sample includes approximately 160,000 clones, approximately 78% of them seen just once.

Source material: peripheral blood. The receptor was isolated from a human donor in a cohort sampled during active COVID-19. The rearrangement uses TRBV5-4 and TRBJ1-6; weak D call: TRBD1 (6 bases). The CDR3 sequence is CASSLGQTPKDNSPLHF. CDR3 DNA sequence: TGTGCCAGCAGCCTTGGACAGACCCCAAAGGATAATTCACCCCTCCACTTT. Supplemented by reference TRBV5-4 and TRBJ1-6, the full variable domain reads ETGVTQSPTHLIKTRGQQVTLRCSSQSGHNTVSWYQQALGQGPQFIFQYYREEENGRGNFPPRFSGLQFPNYSSELNVNALELDDSALYLCASSLGQTPKDNSPLHFGNGTRLTVT.